Given below is one T cell receptor (beta chain) in context. It was with 60 Vbeta and 13 Jbeta primers that the PCR ran. Libraries were prepared by immunoSEQ multiplex PCR; TCRdb keeps only in-frame clonotypes and omits some of them. Here the sample spans over 150,000 clones, around 78% being singletons. The source of the sample is a study of cytomegalovirus exposure and HLA in healthy donors. This sequence originates from a woman in her forties or fifties in good health and CMV-seropositive. The sequencing sample was made of PBMCs.

CDR3 in DNA: TGTGCCATCAGCCCCGGACAGCCTGGAAACACCATATATTTT. Its protein product is CAISPGQPGNTIYF. The chain couples TRBV10-3 to TRBJ1-3; tentatively, D is TRBD1 (6 bases). Germline values: CDR1 ENHRY, CDR2 SYGVKD. The V end was cut by 6 bases, the J end by 2 bases, with 11 bases between. This CDR3 comprises 14 residues.